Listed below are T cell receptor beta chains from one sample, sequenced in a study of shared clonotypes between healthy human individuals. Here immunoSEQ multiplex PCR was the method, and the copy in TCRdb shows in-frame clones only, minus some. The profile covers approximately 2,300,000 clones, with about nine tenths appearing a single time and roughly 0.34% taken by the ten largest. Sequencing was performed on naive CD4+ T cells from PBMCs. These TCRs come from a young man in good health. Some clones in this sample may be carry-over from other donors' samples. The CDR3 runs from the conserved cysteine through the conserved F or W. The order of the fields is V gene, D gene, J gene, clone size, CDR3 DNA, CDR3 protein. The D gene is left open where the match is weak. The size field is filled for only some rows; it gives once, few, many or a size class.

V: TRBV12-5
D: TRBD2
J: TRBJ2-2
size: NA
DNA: TGTGCTAGTGGTTTGGGGTTTTTGCGGGAGTTTCGTGGGGAGCTGTTTTTT
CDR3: CASGLGFLREFRGELFF

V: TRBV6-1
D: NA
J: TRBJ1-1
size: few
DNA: TGTGCCAGCAGTGACCAGCCCGACAGGGAAGCTTTCTTT
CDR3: CASSDQPDREAFF

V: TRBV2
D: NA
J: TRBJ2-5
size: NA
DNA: TGTGCCAGCAGTGCAAAGACAGGTGGGGGGTACCAAGAGACCCAGTACTTC
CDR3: CASSAKTGGGYQETQYF

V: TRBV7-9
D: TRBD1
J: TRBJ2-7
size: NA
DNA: TGTGCCAGCAGCTTAGATCGTGGACAGGGAAGTTACGAGCAGTACTTC
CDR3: CASSLDRGQGSYEQYF

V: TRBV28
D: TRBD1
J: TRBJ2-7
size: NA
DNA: TGTGCCAGCAGTCCCCCGGGACAGCAACGCTACGAGCAGTACTTC
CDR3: CASSPPGQQRYEQYF

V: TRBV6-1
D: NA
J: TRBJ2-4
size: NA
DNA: TGTGCCAGCAGCCCAAATTTATTAGCCCTTAGTTTC
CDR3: CASSPNLLALSF

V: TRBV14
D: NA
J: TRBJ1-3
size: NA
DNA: TGTGCCAGCAGCCAAGATGGTTTGGGCAGGGGCTCTGGAAACACCATATATTTT
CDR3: CASSQDGLGRGSGNTIYF

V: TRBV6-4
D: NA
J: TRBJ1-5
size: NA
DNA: TGTGCCAGCAGTGACTCTAGCAGGGCGGGTCAGCCCCAGCATTTT
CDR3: CASSDSSRAGQPQHF

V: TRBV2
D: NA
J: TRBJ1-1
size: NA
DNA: TGTGCCAGCAAACCAGACAGCCTAGGTCTCCCTGAAGCTTTCTTT
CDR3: CASKPDSLGLPEAFF

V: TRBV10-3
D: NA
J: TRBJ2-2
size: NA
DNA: TGTGCCATCAGTGAGTCTCTGGCGGTGGCGGACACCGGGGAGCTGTTTTTT
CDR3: CAISESLAVADTGELFF

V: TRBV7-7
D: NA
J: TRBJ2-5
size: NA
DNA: TGTGCCAGCAGCCCCAGTGGTCTAGGAGAGACCCAGTACTTC
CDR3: CASSPSGLGETQYF

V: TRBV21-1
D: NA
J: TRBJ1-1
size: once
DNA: TGTGCCACCCCGGCCATTTCGAACACTGAAGCTTTCTTT
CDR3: CATPAISNTEAFF

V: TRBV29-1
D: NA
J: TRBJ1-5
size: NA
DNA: TGCAGCGTTGGAAGGGCGTTCAATCAGCCCCAGCATTTT
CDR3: CSVGRAFNQPQHF

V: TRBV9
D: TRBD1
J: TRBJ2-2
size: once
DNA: TGTGCCAGCAGCCCTCGGGACAGGGGATCCGGGGAGCTGTTTTTT
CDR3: CASSPRDRGSGELFF

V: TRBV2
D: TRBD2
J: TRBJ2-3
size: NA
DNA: TGTGCCAGCAGTGAAGCAGGTAGCGGGGGCCGGGATACGCAGTATTTT
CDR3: CASSEAGSGGRDTQYF

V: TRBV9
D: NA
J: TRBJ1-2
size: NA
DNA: TGTGCCAGCAGCGTAGAGGTAGGACGAGGAGGCTACACCTTC
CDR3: CASSVEVGRGGYTF

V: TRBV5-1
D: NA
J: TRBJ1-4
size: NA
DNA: TGCGCCAGCAGCTTGGCCGTACAGAAGACTAATGAAAAACTGTTTTTT
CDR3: CASSLAVQKTNEKLFF

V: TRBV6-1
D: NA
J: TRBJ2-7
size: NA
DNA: TGTGCCAGCAGCCTTGGGACTGGCTACGAGCAGTACTTC
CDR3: CASSLGTGYEQYF

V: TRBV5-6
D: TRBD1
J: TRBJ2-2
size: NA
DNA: TGTGCCAGCAGCCCGTCCCGGGACAGCCTTGGGACCGGGGAGCTGTTTTTT
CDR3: CASSPSRDSLGTGELFF

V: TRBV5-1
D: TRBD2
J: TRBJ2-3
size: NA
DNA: TGCGCCAGCAGCTGGGAAAGCGGCCGGGGACTAGCAAGGACAGATACGCAGTATTTT
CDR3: CASSWESGRGLARTDTQYF

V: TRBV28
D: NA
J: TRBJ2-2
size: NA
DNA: TGTGCCAGCAGTACCCCCCAGGCGAACACCGGGGAGCTGTTTTTT
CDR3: CASSTPQANTGELFF

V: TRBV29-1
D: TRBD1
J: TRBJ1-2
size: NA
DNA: TGCAGCGTTGAAGACCCTCGGACAGGGGGCTATGGCTACACCTTC
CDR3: CSVEDPRTGGYGYTF

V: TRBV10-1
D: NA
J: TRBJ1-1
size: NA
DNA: TGCGCCAGCAGTGAGTCGATAAGTGGCAGGGTGAACACTGAAGCTTTCTTT
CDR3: CASSESISGRVNTEAFF

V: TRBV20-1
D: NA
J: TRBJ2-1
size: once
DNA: TGCAGTGTTGTGATTGGTCCGGAGCAGTTCTTC
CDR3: CSVVIGPEQFF

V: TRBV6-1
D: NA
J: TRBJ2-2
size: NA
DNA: TGTGCCAGCAGTGCCTATAGCGAGAACACCGGGGAGCTGTTTTTT
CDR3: CASSAYSENTGELFF

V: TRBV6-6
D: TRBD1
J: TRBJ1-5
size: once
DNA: TGTGCCAGCAGTTACAGGGAAGGGGGCCAGCCCCAGCATTTT
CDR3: CASSYREGGQPQHF

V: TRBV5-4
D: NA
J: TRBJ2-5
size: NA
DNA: TGTGCCAGCAGCCCTAAGCCTTTAAGGGAGACCCAGTACTTC
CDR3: CASSPKPLRETQYF

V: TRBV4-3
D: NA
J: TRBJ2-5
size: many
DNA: TGCGCCAGCAGCCACATAGCGTTCCAAGAGACCCAGTACTTC
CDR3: CASSHIAFQETQYF

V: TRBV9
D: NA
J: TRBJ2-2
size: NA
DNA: TGTGCCAGCAGCGTAGGGGACTCATACACCGGGGAGCTGTTTTTT
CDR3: CASSVGDSYTGELFF

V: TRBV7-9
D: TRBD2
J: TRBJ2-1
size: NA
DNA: TGTGCCAGCAGCCCAGAGGTGCTAGCGGGAGGCAGGTACAATGAGCAGTTCTTC
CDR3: CASSPEVLAGGRYNEQFF

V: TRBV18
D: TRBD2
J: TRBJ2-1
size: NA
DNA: TGTGCCAGCTCGGGGACGGGACTAGCGGGATTAGAGCAGTTCTTC
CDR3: CASSGTGLAGLEQFF

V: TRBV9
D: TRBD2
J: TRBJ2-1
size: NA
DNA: TGTGCCAGCAGCGTATTGGGGGGACTAGCGGGAGCCTACAATGAGCAGTTCTTC
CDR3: CASSVLGGLAGAYNEQFF

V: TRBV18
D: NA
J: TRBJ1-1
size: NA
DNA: TGTGCCAGCTCTACAGGGATGGGTACTGAAGCTTTCTTT
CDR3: CASSTGMGTEAFF

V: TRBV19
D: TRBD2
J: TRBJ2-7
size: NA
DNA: TGTGCCAGTAGTCCGGGACTAGCGACTTTCTCCTACGAGCAGTACTTC
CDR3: CASSPGLATFSYEQYF

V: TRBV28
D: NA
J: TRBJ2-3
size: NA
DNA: TGTGCCAGCGAACGTAATGGCGGCACAGATACGCAGTATTTT
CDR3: CASERNGGTDTQYF

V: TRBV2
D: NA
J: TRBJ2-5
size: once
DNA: TGTGCCAGCACCGTTAAAGAGACCCAGTACTTC
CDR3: CASTVKETQYF

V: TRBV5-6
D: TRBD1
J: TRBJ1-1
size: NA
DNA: TGTGCCAGCAGCTTGGGTGACAGGGGGCCTGGTACTGAAGCTTTCTTT
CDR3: CASSLGDRGPGTEAFF

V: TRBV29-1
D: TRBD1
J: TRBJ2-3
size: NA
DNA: TGCAGCGTTACAGGGGGCGAGGGCACAGATACGCAGTATTTT
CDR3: CSVTGGEGTDTQYF

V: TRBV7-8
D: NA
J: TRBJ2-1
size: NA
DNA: TGTGCCAGCAGCTTAGGGGGGCTAGCGGCCTACAATGAGCAGTTCTTC
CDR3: CASSLGGLAAYNEQFF

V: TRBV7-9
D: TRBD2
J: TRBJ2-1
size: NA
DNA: TGTGCCAGCAGCTGGGTTATCACTAGCGGGAGTGGTGAGCAGTTCTTC
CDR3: CASSWVITSGSGEQFF